The clone carrying this TCR beta chain was picked up a small number of times. Its antigen is as yet unknown. A single record per CDR3 protein comes from TCRdb applying MiXCR to the 5' RACE reads. Seen here are some 49,000 distinct CDR3 sequences, 25% to 35% observed once, and the top ten hold roughly two fifths. This sample stems from a study of T-cell memory formation after mild COVID-19. Looking at the study overall: Largely donor-specific sequence clusters came from two donors.

Germline CDR1 LGHNA, CDR2 YNFKEQ. The trim removed 4 bases at V and 4 bases at J, leaving 5 bases unmatched. The CDR3 totals 15 residues. Overall study results and limits: The CD4+ clones that contracted clustered mainly within CM and EM, and the CD8+ clones concentrated in EMRA.

This sequence joins TRBV4-2 and TRBJ2-7; 12 bases agree with TRBD2. This receptor was identified in a man in his late teens or twenties who had mild COVID-19 (a few samples of this study predate the infection). Cell type and time point are not known. Sequencing input: PBMCs or a T cell subset sorted from them (not recorded which). For the CDR3, the DNA is TGTGCCAGCAGCCCCCTAACTAGCGGGGGGTACGAGCAGTACTTC. Translation gives CASSPLTSGGYEQYF.